This record covers a single T cell receptor (beta chain). Its antigen remains unidentified. Any history of autoimmune disease or systemic immunosuppression disqualified patients. This specimen belongs to a study of OX40 agonist ivuxolimab in advanced cancers. The overall study: A history of anti-PD-1, anti-PD-L1 or anti-CTLA-4 therapy was acceptable, and roughly 40% had some.

Produced via immunoSEQ multiplex PCR; TCRdb's table is partial and in-frame only. Here the sample spans around 89,000 clones, approximately 91% being singletons. Whole-study findings and limits: Expanded peripheral T-cell antigen specificity went undetermined.

The TCR sequence derives from an adult with an advanced solid tumor such as melanoma, head and neck, liver or kidney cancer. The sample was CD4+ or CD8+ T cells sorted from blood, taken in a trial of the OX40 agonist ivuxolimab.

The CDR3 bases are TGTGCCAGCAGTTTAAGTTCCGGCAGGCGAGGCTACACCTTC. This translates into CASSLSSGRRGYTF. This chain links TRBV28 with TRBJ1-2; D is ambiguous. The CDR3 has 14 residues. Germline V CDR1 and CDR2: MDHEN, SYDVKM. V lost 2 bases and J 8 bases, leaving 15 bases between the germline ends.